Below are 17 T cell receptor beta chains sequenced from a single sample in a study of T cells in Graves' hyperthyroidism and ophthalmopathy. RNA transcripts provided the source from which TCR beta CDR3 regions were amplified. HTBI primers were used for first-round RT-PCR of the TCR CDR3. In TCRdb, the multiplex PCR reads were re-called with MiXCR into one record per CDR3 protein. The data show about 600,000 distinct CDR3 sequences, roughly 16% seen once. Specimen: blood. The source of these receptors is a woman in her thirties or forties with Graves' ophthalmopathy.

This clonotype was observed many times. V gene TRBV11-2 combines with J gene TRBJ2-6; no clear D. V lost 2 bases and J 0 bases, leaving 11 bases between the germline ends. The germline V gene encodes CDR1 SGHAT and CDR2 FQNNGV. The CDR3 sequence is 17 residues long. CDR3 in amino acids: CASSLTPWSSGANVLTF. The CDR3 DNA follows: TGTGCCAGCAGCTTAACCCCTTGGTCCTCTGGGGCCAACGTCCTGACTTTC. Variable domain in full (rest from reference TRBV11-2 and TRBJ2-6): EAGVAQSPRYKIIEKRQSVAFWCNPISGHATLYWYQQILGQGPKLLIQFQNNGVVDDSQLPKDRFSAERLKGVDSTLKIQPAKLEDSAVYLCASSLTPWSSGANVLTFGAGSRLTVL.

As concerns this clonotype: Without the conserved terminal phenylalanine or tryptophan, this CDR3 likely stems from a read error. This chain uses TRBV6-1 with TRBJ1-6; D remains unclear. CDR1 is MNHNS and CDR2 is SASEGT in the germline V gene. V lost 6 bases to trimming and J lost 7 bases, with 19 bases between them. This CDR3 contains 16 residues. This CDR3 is CASRKMGQDLNSPLHL. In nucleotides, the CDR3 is TGTGCCAGCAGAAAGATGGGCCAGGACCTAAATTCACCCCTCCACTTG.

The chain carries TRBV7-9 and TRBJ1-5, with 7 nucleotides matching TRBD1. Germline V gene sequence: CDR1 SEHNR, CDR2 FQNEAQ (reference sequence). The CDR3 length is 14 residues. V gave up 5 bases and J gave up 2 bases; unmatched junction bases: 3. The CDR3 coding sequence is TGTGCCAGCAGCATGGGACAGTGCAATCAGCCCCAGCATTTT. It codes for CASSMGQCNQPQHF.

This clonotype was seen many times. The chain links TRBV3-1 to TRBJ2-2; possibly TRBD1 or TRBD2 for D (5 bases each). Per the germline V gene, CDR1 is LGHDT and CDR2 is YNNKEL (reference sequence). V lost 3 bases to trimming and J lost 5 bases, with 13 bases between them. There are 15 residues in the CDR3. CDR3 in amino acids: CASSQTRGWTGELFF. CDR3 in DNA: TGTGCCAGCAGCCAGACGAGGGGATGGACCGGGGAGCTGTTTTTT.

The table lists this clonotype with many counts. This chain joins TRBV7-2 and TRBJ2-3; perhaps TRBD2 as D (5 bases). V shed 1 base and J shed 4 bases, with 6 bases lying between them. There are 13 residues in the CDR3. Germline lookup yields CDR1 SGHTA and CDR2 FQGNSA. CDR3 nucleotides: TGTGCCAGCAGCTTAGAAGCGGCAGATACGCAGTATTTT. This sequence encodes CASSLEAADTQYF.

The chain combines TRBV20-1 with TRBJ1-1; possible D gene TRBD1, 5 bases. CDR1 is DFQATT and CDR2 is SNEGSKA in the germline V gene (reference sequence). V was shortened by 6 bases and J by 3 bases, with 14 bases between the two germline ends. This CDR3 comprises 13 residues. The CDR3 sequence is CSAHDSKDTEAFF. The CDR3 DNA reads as TGCAGTGCCCACGACAGTAAGGACACTGAAGCTTTCTTT.

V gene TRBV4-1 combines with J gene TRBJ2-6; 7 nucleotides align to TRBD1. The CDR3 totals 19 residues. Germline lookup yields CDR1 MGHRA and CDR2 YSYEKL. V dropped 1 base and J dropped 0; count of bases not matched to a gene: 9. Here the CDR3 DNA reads TGCGCCAGCAGCCAAGTACCCGGACAGGCTTTCTCTGGGGCCAACGTCCTGACTTTC. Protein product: CASSQVPGQAFSGANVLTF.

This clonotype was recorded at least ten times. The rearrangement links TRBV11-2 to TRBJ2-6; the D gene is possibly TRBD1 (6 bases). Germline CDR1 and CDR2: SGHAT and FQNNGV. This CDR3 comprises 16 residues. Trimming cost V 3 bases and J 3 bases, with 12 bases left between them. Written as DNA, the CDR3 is TGTGCCAGCAGCTTCCATACAGGGAATGGGGCCAACGTCCTGACTTTC. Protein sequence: CASSFHTGNGANVLTF.

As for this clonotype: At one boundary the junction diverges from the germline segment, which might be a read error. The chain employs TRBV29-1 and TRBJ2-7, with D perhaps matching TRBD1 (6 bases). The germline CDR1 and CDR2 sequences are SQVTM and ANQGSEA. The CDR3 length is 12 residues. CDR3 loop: CSVEVQGYEQYF. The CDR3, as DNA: TGCAGCGTAGAAGTACAGGGCTACGAGCAGTACTTC.

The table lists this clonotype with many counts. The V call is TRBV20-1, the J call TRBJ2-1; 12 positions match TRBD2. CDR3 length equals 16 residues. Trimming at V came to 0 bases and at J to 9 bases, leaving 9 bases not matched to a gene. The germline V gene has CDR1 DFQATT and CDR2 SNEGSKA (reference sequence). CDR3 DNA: TGCAGTGCTAGAGATCCCGGGCTAGCGGGAGGGTTTGAGCAGTTCTTC. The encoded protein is CSARDPGLAGGFEQFF.

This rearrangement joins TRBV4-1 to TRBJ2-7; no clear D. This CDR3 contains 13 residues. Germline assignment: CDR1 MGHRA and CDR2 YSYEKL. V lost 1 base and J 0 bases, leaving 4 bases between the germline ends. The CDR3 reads CASSQGVSYEQYF. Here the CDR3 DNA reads TGCGCCAGCAGCCAAGGTGTCTCCTACGAGCAGTACTTC.

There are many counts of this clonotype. CDR3 protein: CAWSVQIDEQFF. DNA of the CDR3: TGTGCCTGGAGTGTGCAAATCGATGAGCAGTTCTTC. The rearrangement joins TRBV30 to TRBJ2-1; D gene uncertain. This CDR3 comprises 12 residues. Germline loops: CDR1 GTSNPN, CDR2 SVGIG (reference sequence). Trimming pared 0 bases from V and 8 bases from J, leaving 8 bases between.

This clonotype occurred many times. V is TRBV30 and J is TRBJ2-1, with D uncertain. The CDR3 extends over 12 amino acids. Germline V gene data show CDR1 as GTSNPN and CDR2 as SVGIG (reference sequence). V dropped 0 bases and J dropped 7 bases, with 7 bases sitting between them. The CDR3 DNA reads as TGTGCCTGGAGTGTAGTTAGAAATGAGCAGTTCTTC. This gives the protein CAWSVVRNEQFF.

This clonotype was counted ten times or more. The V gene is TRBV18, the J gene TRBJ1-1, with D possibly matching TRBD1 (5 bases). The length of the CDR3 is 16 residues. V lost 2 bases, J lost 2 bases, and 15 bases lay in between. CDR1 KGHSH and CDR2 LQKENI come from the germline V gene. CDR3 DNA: TGTGCCAGCTCACCATCGGGACGGGGCTCTAACACTGAAGCTTTCTTT. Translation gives CASSPSGRGSNTEAFF.

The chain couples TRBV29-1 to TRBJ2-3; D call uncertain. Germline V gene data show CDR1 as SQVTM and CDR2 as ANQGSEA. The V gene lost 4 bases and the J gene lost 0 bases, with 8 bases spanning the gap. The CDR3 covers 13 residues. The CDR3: CSVGRASTDTQYF. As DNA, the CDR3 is TGCAGCGTTGGTAGAGCTAGCACAGATACGCAGTATTTT.

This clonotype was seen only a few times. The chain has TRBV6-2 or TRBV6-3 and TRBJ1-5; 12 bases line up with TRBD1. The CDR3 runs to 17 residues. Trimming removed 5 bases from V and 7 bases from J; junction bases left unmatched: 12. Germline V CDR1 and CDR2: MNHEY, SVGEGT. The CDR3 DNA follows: TGTGCCAGCAGTCGACCCGGGACAGGGGGCTTTCGGCAGCCCCAGCATTTT. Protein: CASSRPGTGGFRQPQHF.

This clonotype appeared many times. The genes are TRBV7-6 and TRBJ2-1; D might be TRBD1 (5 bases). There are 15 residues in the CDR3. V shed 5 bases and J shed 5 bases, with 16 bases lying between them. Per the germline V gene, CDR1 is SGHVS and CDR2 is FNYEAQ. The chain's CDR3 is CASSRALGVNNEQFF. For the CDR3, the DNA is TGTGCCAGCAGCCGAGCTTTAGGGGTAAACAATGAGCAGTTCTTC.